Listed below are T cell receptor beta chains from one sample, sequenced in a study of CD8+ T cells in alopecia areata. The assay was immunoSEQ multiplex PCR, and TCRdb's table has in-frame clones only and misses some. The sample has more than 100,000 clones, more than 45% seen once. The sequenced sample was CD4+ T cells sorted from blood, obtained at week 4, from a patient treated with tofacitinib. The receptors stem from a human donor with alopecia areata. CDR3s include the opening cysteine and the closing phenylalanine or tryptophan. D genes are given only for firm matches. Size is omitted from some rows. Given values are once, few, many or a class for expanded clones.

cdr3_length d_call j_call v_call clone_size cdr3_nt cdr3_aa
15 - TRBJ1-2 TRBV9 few TGTGCCAGCAGCCCTACTAGGCGGTCTAACTATGGCTACACCTTC CASSPTRRSNYGYTF
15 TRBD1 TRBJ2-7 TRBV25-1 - TGTGCCAGCAGTGAATCTGGGACAGGGGGATACGAGCAGTACTTC CASSESGTGGYEQYF
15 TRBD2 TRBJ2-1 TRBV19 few TGTGCCAGTAGTATCGGCGGGGGGCCTTACAATGAGCAGTTCTTC CASSIGGGPYNEQFF
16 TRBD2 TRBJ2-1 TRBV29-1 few TGCAGCGTTCGTGTCCGGGGACTAACCCGCTACAATGAGCAGTTCTTC CSVRVRGLTRYNEQFF
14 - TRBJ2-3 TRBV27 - TGTGCCAGCAGTTTGTCCAGGGGAGAAGATACGCAGTATTTT CASSLSRGEDTQYF
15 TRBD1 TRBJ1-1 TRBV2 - TGTGCCAGCAGTGAGTCAGGACAGGGCTGGACTGAAGCTTTCTTT CASSESGQGWTEAFF
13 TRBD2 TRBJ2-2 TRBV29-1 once TGCAGCGCCGGGAGGGCGGGGGCCGGGGAGCTGTTTTTT CSAGRAGAGELFF
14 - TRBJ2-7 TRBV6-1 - TGTGCCAGCAGCTCCCCGGGGCGGGCCGACGAGCAGTACTTC CASSSPGRADEQYF
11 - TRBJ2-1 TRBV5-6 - TGTGCCAGCAGCTTGCAGGTTGAGCAGTTCTTC CASSLQVEQFF
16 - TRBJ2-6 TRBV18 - TGTGCCAGCTCACCGGGACGGGGCTCTGGGGCCAACGTCCTGACTTTC CASSPGRGSGANVLTF
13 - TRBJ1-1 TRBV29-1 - TGCAGCGTTGAAGGCAGAGTGAACACTGAAGCTTTCTTT CSVEGRVNTEAFF
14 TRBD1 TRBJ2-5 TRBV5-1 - TGCGCCAGCAGCTTGCCCAGGGGGCTGGAGACCCAGTACTTC CASSLPRGLETQYF
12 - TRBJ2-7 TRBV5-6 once TGTGCCAGCAGCTTGTTCAGGGGTATAGAGTACTTC CASSLFRGIEYF
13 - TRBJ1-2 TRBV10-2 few TGCGCCAGCAGTGAGTCTCACAGCAATGGCTACACCTTC CASSESHSNGYTF
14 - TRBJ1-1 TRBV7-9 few TGTGCCAGCAGCCAACTGGACAGGAACACTGAAGCTTTCTTT CASSQLDRNTEAFF
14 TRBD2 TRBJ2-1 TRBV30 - TGTGCCTGGAGTGTGGGACTAGCGGGCAATGAGCAGTTCTTC CAWSVGLAGNEQFF
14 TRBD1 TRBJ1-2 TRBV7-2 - TGTGCCAGCAGCTTAGCGGGGACAGCTGAGGGCTACACCTTC CASSLAGTAEGYTF
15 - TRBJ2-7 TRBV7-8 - TGTGCCAGCAGCTTACCGGGGGGACAGGAGTACGAGCAGTACTTC CASSLPGGQEYEQYF
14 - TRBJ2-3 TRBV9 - TGTGCCAGCAGCGCTCGGACAAGCCCAGATACGCAGTATTTT CASSARTSPDTQYF